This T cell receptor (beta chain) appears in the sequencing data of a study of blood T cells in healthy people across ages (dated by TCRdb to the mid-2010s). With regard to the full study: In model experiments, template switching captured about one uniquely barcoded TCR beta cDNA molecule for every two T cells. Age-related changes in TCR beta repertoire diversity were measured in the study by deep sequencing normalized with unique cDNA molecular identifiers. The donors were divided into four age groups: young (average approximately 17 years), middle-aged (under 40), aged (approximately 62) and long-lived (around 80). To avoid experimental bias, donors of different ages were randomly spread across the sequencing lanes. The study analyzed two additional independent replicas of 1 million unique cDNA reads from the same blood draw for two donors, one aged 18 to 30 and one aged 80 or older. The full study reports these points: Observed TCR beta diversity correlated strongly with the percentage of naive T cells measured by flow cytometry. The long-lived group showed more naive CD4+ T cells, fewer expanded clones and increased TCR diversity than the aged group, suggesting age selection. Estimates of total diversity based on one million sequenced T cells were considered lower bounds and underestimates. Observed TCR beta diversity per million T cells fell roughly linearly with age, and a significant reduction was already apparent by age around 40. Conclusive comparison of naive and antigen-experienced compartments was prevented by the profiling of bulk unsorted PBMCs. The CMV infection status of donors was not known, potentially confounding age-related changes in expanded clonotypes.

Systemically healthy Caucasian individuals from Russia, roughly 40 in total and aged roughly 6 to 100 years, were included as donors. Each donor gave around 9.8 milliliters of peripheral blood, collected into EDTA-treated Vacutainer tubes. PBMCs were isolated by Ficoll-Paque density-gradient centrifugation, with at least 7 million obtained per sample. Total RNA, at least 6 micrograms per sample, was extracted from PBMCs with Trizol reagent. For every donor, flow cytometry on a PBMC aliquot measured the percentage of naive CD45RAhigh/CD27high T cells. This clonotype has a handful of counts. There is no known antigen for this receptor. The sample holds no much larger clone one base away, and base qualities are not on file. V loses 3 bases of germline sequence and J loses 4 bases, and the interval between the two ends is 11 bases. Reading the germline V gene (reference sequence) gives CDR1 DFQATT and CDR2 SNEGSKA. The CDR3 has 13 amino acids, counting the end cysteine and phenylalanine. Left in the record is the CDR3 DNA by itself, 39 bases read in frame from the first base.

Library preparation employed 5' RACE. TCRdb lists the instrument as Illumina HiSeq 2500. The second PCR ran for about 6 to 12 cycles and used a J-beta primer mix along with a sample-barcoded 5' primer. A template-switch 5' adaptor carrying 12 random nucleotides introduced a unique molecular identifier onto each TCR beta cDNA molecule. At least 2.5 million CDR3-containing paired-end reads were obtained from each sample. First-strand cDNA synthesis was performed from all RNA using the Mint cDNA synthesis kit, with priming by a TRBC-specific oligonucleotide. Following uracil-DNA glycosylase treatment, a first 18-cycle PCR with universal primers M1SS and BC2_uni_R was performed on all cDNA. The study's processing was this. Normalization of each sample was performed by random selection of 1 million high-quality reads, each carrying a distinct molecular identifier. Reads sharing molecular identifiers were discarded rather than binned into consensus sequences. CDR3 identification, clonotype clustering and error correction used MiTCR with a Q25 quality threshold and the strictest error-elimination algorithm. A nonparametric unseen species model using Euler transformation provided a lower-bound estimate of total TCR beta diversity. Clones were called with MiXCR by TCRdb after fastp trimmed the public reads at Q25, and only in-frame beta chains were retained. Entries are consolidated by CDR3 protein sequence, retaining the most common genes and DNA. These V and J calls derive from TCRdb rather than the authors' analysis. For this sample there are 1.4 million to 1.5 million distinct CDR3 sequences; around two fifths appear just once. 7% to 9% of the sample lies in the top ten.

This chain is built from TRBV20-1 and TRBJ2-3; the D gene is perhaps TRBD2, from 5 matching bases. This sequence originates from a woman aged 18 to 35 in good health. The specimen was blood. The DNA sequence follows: TGCAGTGCTAGTTGGGAGTGGGCAGATACGCAGTATTTT. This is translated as CSASWEWADTQYF.